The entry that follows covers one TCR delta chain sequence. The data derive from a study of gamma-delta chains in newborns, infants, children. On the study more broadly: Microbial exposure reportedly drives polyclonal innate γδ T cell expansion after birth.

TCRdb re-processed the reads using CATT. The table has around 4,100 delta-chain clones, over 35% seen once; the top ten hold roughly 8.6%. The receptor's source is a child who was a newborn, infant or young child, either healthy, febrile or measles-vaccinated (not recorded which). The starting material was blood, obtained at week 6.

CDR3 amino acids: CALGDPRPTFPRLRDKSGKLIF. For the CDR3, the DNA is TGTGCTCTTGGGGATCCTCGGCCGACCTTTCCCCGACTGCGGGATAAGAGCGGTAAACTCATCTTT. The chain uses TRDV1 and TRDJ1; maybe TRDD3 (6 bases). CDR3 size: 22 residues. Trimming left V 3 bases short and J 7 bases short, with 39 bases between. Germline CDR1 is TSWWSYY and CDR2 is QGS.